A single sample gave rise to the 20 T cell receptor beta chains below, sequenced in a study of response to subunit inactivated influenza vaccine. TCRdb independently ran MiXCR on the RT-PCR reads; one entry per CDR3 protein. The top ten hold around 13% of the sample, which has about 480,000 distinct CDR3 sequences, approximately 12% seen once. The material sequenced was PBMCs from blood, taken roughly 6 weeks after vaccination. These receptors came from a man between 50 and 59 years old who received an inactivated influenza vaccine.

This clonotype was counted many times. Here the CDR3 reads CASSQASAYEQYF. The CDR3 nucleotides are TGCGCCAGCAGCCAAGCCTCGGCCTACGAGCAGTACTTC. This chain links TRBV4-1 with TRBJ2-7; D remains ambiguous. Trimming left V 1 base short and J 2 bases short, with 6 bases between. The CDR3 sequence is 13 residues long. Looked up from germline, CDR1 is MGHRA and CDR2 is YSYEKL.

There are a few counts of this clonotype. This chain links TRBV5-1 with TRBJ1-2; D perhaps matches TRBD1 (5 bases). CDR1 is SGHRS, CDR2 YFSETQ, per germline. V was cut by 1 base and J by 7 bases, with 17 bases left in between. The CDR3 runs 15 residues. CDR3 sequence: CASSLFGGDSPGYTF. CDR3 sequence (DNA): TGCGCCAGCAGCTTGTTCGGCGGAGACAGCCCTGGCTACACCTTC.

This clonotype appeared many times. The chain is built from TRBV12-3 or TRBV12-4 and TRBJ1-1; D is perhaps TRBD1 (5 bases). V was trimmed by 2 bases and J by 4 bases, leaving 8 bases between them. The CDR3 has 13 amino acids. CDR3 region: CASSLTRGTEAFF. In DNA form, the CDR3 reads TGTGCCAGCAGTTTAACAAGGGGCACTGAAGCTTTCTTT.

The gene calls are TRBV14 and TRBJ2-3; D is unclear. CDR1 is SGHDN and CDR2 is FVKESK in the germline V gene. CDR3 length: 14 residues. V was pared by 4 bases and J by 6 bases, with 14 bases between. DNA for the CDR3: TGTGCCAGCAGCCCAGTCCCCGAGGCGGATACGCAGTATTTT. It specifies CASSPVPEADTQYF. Drawing the rest from reference TRBV14 and TRBJ2-3, the complete variable domain is EAGVTQFPSHSVIEKGQTVTLRCDPISGHDNLYWYRRVMGKEIKFLLHFVKESKQDESGMPNNRFLAERTGGTYSTLKVQPAELEDSGVYFCASSPVPEADTQYFGPGTRLTVL.

Only one count was recorded for this clonotype. V usage is TRBV9 and J usage is TRBJ2-2; TRBD2 might be the D (5 bases). Germline V gives CDR1 SGDLS, CDR2 YYNGEE. V dropped 1 base and J dropped 2 bases, with 12 bases sitting between them. This CDR3 spans 16 amino acids. The CDR3 region is CASSVRGIQNTGELFF. The CDR3 DNA reads TGTGCCAGCAGCGTACGAGGGATTCAAAACACCGGGGAGCTGTTTTTT.

The rearrangement uses TRBV19 and TRBJ2-1; D is unclear. The CDR3 is made up of 15 amino acids. Germline V lookup: CDR1 LNHDA, CDR2 SQIVND (reference sequence). V shed 3 bases and J shed 2 bases, with 11 bases lying between them. The CDR3 bases are TGTGCCAGTAGTATTGTTACCAGGCCCTACAATGAGCAGTTCTTC. The encoded protein is CASSIVTRPYNEQFF.

This chain links TRBV5-1 with TRBJ2-2; 10 nucleotides agree with TRBD2. CDR1 is SGHRS and CDR2 is YFSETQ in the germline V gene. CDR3 size: 16 residues. With V trimmed by 2 bases and J by 1 base, 2 bases remained unmatched. The CDR3 is CASSFWTSGNTGELFF. For the CDR3, the DNA is TGCGCCAGCAGCTTCTGGACTAGCGGGAACACCGGGGAGCTGTTTTTT.

The J gene is TRBJ2-7, the V gene TRBV2; D call uncertain. The V and J ends lost 6 bases and 0 bases respectively, with 12 bases between them. CDR3 length: 14 amino acids. Germline V gene sequence: CDR1 SNHLY, CDR2 FYNNEI. The CDR3 is CASRNGVHSYEQYF. CDR3 nucleotides: TGTGCCAGCAGAAACGGAGTCCACTCCTACGAGCAGTACTTC.

This clonotype has just a few counts. The V gene is TRBV11-3, the J gene TRBJ2-1; D may match TRBD1 or TRBD2 (5 bases each). The CDR3 runs 14 residues. Deletions cut 5 bases from V and 8 bases from J, with 16 bases between. The germline V gene encodes CDR1 SGHNT and CDR2 YENEEA. The CDR3 sequence is CASSTRGGIDEQFF. CDR3 bases: TGTGCCAGCAGCACTCGTGGGGGTATCGATGAGCAGTTCTTC.

This clonotype is a singleton in its sample. The chain carries TRBV20-1 and TRBJ2-1; 10 bases map to TRBD2. Trimming removed 6 bases from V and 4 bases from J; junction bases left unmatched: 9. This CDR3 has 15 amino acids. The germline gives CDR1 DFQATT, CDR2 SNEGSKA (reference sequence). CDR3 nucleotides: TGCAGTGCCAGAACTAGCGGGGCGAAGTACAATGAGCAGTTCTTC. This codes for CSARTSGAKYNEQFF.

This clonotype was detected a few times. CDR3 sequence reads: CASSWGAGEGVGTEAFF. The DNA for the CDR3 is TGTGCCAGCAGCTGGGGGGCAGGGGAGGGTGTGGGCACTGAAGCTTTCTTT. V gene TRBV7-8 combines with J gene TRBJ1-1, with D perhaps TRBD1 (6 bases). Germline V lookup: CDR1 SGHVS, CDR2 FQNEAQ. With 4 bases removed from V and 4 bases from J, the gap between germline ends came to 22 bases. CDR3 length: 17 amino acids.

This rearrangement joins TRBV5-1 to TRBJ1-1, with D perhaps TRBD1 (5 bases). CDR1 is SGHRS, CDR2 YFSETQ, per germline. CDR3 length: 18 residues. Trimming cost V 0 bases and J 1 base, with 19 bases left between them. CDR3 bases: TGCGCCAGCAGCTTGGGGGGCGGCGTCCACCGGGAGAACACTGAAGCTTTCTTT. Amino acids: CASSLGGGVHRENTEAFF.

This clonotype came up a few times. The V and J genes are TRBV9 and TRBJ1-3, with 7 bases fitting TRBD1. CDR1 and CDR2 (germline): SGDLS, YYNGEE. The CDR3 has 15 residues. The V segment lost 3 bases and the J segment 0 bases; nucleotides outside the gene matches: 3. CDR3 sequence: CASSAGQASGNTIYF. The CDR3 region has the DNA TGTGCCAGCAGCGCAGGACAGGCCTCTGGAAACACCATATATTTT.

The J gene is TRBJ2-1, the V gene TRBV20-1, with 10 bases aligning to TRBD2. The CDR3 runs 13 residues. The germline gives CDR1 DFQATT, CDR2 SNEGSKA (reference sequence). CDR3 loop: CSSGTSAYNEQFF. The CDR3 region has the DNA TGCAGCTCCGGGACTAGCGCCTACAATGAGCAGTTCTTC.

V gene TRBV5-1 combines with J gene TRBJ2-5; 12 bases are shared with TRBD1. Germline V lookup: CDR1 SGHRS, CDR2 YFSETQ. V was clipped by 2 bases and J by 6 bases; unmatched bases: 11. The CDR3 totals 17 residues. The CDR3 region is CASSLSSGQGAGKTQYF. The CDR3 DNA is TGCGCCAGCAGCTTATCTTCGGGACAGGGGGCAGGAAAGACCCAGTACTTC.

The CDR3 loop reads CSARDRGEGQPQHF. Here the CDR3 DNA reads TGCAGTGCTAGAGACAGGGGGGAAGGTCAGCCCCAGCATTTT. This sequence joins TRBV20-1 and TRBJ1-5; TRBD1 agrees at 7 bases. The CDR3 spans 14 residues. The germline CDR1 and CDR2 sequences are DFQATT and SNEGSKA (reference sequence). The junction had 5 bases not matched to a gene; V was cut back by 0 bases and J by 6 bases.

The gene calls are TRBV5-1 and TRBJ1-2; no definite D call. Looked up from germline, CDR1 is SGHRS and CDR2 is YFSETQ. The V gene lost 0 bases and the J gene lost 0 bases, with 12 bases spanning the gap. This CDR3 contains 16 residues. DNA for the CDR3: TGCGCCAGCAGCTTGGCCGCCGGTTATTCTAACTATGGCTACACCTTC. Translated, it gives CASSLAAGYSNYGYTF.

Many counts were recorded for this clonotype. This sequence joins TRBV5-1 and TRBJ1-1; weak D call: TRBD1 (6 bases). The length of the CDR3 is 12 residues. Trimming shortened V by 2 bases and J by 5 bases, and 7 bases separated the two germline ends. From germline, CDR1 is SGHRS and CDR2 YFSETQ. The CDR3 here is CASSFGTTEAFF. The CDR3 region has the DNA TGCGCCAGCAGCTTCGGGACAACTGAAGCTTTCTTT. Combining the CDR3 with reference TRBV5-1 and TRBJ1-1 gives the whole variable domain KAGVTQTPRYLIKTRGQQVTLSCSPISGHRSVSWYQQTPGQGLQFLFEYFSETQRNKGNFPGRFSGRQFSNSRSEMNVSTLELGDSALYLCASSFGTTEAFFGQGTRLTVV.

Many counts were recorded for this clonotype. The genes are TRBV7-2 and TRBJ2-3; D is perhaps TRBD2 (5 bases). V was cut by 3 bases and J by 3 bases, with 13 bases left in between. This CDR3 comprises 15 residues. CDR1 is SGHTA and CDR2 is FQGNSA in the germline V gene. CDR3 sequence (DNA): TGTGCCAGCAGCTTCGGGGTAGCCTTAACAGATACGCAGTATTTT. Translating gives CASSFGVALTDTQYF.

The gene calls are TRBV6-1 and TRBJ1-4, with D unresolved. Trimming cost V 7 bases and J 0 bases, with 18 bases left between them. Germline CDR1 reads MNHNS; CDR2 reads SASEGT. The CDR3 has 17 residues. This CDR3 is CASTPGRALATNEKLFF. The CDR3 region has the DNA TGTGCCAGCACCCCTGGACGGGCCCTGGCAACTAATGAAAAACTGTTTTTT.